This is a list of T cell receptor beta chains from one sample in a study of cytotoxic CD8 clonotypes in ibrutinib-treated CLL. Some clones are missing from TCRdb's copy, which holds only in-frame ones; the method was immunoSEQ multiplex PCR. The sample records about 310,000 clones, almost 80% being singletons. This sample comprised PBMCs, obtained before ibrutinib treatment. These receptors were taken from a human donor with chronic lymphocytic leukemia. The CDR3 runs from the conserved cysteine through the conserved F or W.

CDR3aa: CASSYNGEKLFF; v_gene: TRBV6-5; j_gene: TRBJ1-4
CDR3aa: CASSSRGLQYGYTF; v_gene: TRBV18; j_gene: TRBJ1-2
CDR3aa: CASSDRDSLTYPGYTF; v_gene: TRBV5-1; j_gene: TRBJ1-2
CDR3aa: CASSLGQGASEAFF; v_gene: TRBV7-6; j_gene: TRBJ1-1
CDR3aa: CAWSMVGTRGQETQYF; v_gene: TRBV30; j_gene: TRBJ2-5
CDR3aa: CAWSYSGGFSYEQYF; v_gene: TRBV30; j_gene: TRBJ2-7
CDR3aa: CASSRQVAGGPVRDTQYF; v_gene: TRBV19; j_gene: TRBJ2-3
CDR3aa: CASSSLAGHTGELFF; v_gene: TRBV13; j_gene: TRBJ2-2
CDR3aa: CASSPRGGGYEQYF; v_gene: TRBV5-1; j_gene: TRBJ2-7
CDR3aa: CASSDQGFGPQFF; v_gene: TRBV9; j_gene: TRBJ2-1
CDR3aa: CAWKESSYEQYF; v_gene: TRBV30; j_gene: TRBJ2-7
CDR3aa: CASSPRFQGGTEAFF; v_gene: TRBV7-9; j_gene: TRBJ1-1
CDR3aa: CASRLSGRAYNEQFF; v_gene: TRBV6-5; j_gene: TRBJ2-1
CDR3aa: CASSKVQGADEKLFF; v_gene: TRBV21-1; j_gene: TRBJ1-4
CDR3aa: CSVAGGRGKTGELFF; v_gene: TRBV29-1; j_gene: TRBJ2-2
CDR3aa: CAIGGPTKSYEQYF; v_gene: TRBV10-3; j_gene: TRBJ2-7
CDR3aa: CASGLAGAAAQYF; v_gene: TRBV12-5; j_gene: TRBJ2-5
CDR3aa: CASSLIPSSTDTQYF; v_gene: TRBV5-1; j_gene: TRBJ2-3
CDR3aa: CASSLTPGNTIYF; v_gene: TRBV4-1; j_gene: TRBJ1-3
CDR3aa: CASSFFRWDTEAFF; v_gene: TRBV28; j_gene: TRBJ1-1
CDR3aa: CASSIDLWEGQKDQPQHF; v_gene: TRBV19; j_gene: TRBJ1-5
CDR3aa: CASSELGGGLDTQYF; v_gene: TRBV6-1; j_gene: TRBJ2-3
CDR3aa: CASSLRVTGAYEQYF; v_gene: TRBV7-8; j_gene: TRBJ2-7
CDR3aa: CASSSGQRTYEQYF; v_gene: TRBV5-1; j_gene: TRBJ2-7
CDR3aa: CASSLGRTSGRATGQFF; v_gene: TRBV7-2; j_gene: TRBJ2-1
CDR3aa: CAWSISAHSNQPQHF; v_gene: TRBV30; j_gene: TRBJ1-5
CDR3aa: CAWSLLGYTDTQYF; v_gene: TRBV30; j_gene: TRBJ2-3
CDR3aa: CASSTRSDTGELFF; v_gene: TRBV6-4; j_gene: TRBJ2-2
CDR3aa: CASSQGALETQYF; v_gene: TRBV4-1; j_gene: TRBJ2-5
CDR3aa: CSCSGRRDTQYF; v_gene: TRBV30; j_gene: TRBJ2-3
CDR3aa: CASSQEGTPNEQFF; v_gene: TRBV27; j_gene: TRBJ2-1
CDR3aa: CAWSRQSSGANVLTF; v_gene: TRBV30; j_gene: TRBJ2-6
CDR3aa: CASRTVDGYTF; v_gene: TRBV7-9; j_gene: TRBJ1-2
CDR3aa: CASRVNRGWEQFF; v_gene: TRBV13; j_gene: TRBJ2-1
CDR3aa: CASSVVSLGLGVDEQFF; v_gene: TRBV9; j_gene: TRBJ2-1
CDR3aa: CASNTGNEKLFF; v_gene: TRBV2; j_gene: TRBJ1-4
CDR3aa: CASSLAPTGSYEQYF; v_gene: TRBV5-6; j_gene: TRBJ2-7
CDR3aa: CASRPDRWSSYEQYF; v_gene: TRBV7-2; j_gene: TRBJ2-7
CDR3aa: CASSPLADSYNEQFF; v_gene: TRBV7-3; j_gene: TRBJ2-1
CDR3aa: CASSSPGLKSYEQYF; v_gene: TRBV7-2; j_gene: TRBJ2-7
CDR3aa: CASSHFGTATNEKLFF; v_gene: TRBV2; j_gene: TRBJ1-4
CDR3aa: CSAKRLNEQFF; v_gene: TRBV20-1; j_gene: TRBJ2-1
CDR3aa: CAWIRTSGSGTQYF; v_gene: TRBV30; j_gene: TRBJ2-5
CDR3aa: CASSLPYLAGGYNEQFF; v_gene: TRBV7-2; j_gene: TRBJ2-1
CDR3aa: CASSSPRRESNQPQHF; v_gene: TRBV28; j_gene: TRBJ1-5
CDR3aa: CASSFTSGTSYEQYF; v_gene: TRBV5-1; j_gene: TRBJ2-7
CDR3aa: CASILDRNDEKLFF; v_gene: TRBV2; j_gene: TRBJ1-4
CDR3aa: CASSSTGLKGYEQYF; v_gene: TRBV7-9; j_gene: TRBJ2-7
CDR3aa: CASSFNDGSADTQYF; v_gene: TRBV7-3; j_gene: TRBJ2-3
CDR3aa: CASSQQQLNTEAFF; v_gene: TRBV5-4; j_gene: TRBJ1-1
CDR3aa: CASSLYGGQYSGANVLTF; v_gene: TRBV27; j_gene: TRBJ2-6
CDR3aa: CASSARQGSSYEQYF; v_gene: TRBV7-2; j_gene: TRBJ2-7
CDR3aa: CASSQGLGYGYTF; v_gene: TRBV9; j_gene: TRBJ1-2